This T cell receptor beta chain originates from a study of PD-1 blockade in classical Hodgkin lymphoma. There are 14 residues in the CDR3. Study-wide results and limits: Partial responders and progressors had significantly lower baseline TCR diversity.

Each patient relapsed following autologous stem cell transplantation, and prior brentuximab vedotin exposure differed. Best overall response was complete response, partial response or progressive disease in these relapsed/refractory classical Hodgkin lymphoma patients. Method: immunoSEQ multiplex PCR; TCRdb's copy keeps in-frame clones and lacks some. Here the sample spans more than 50,000 clones, 71% being singletons. As concerns this clone: Its matching antigen is unknown.

The source material was peripheral blood mononuclear cells (PBMCs), sampled before the second cycle of nivolumab. The sequence came from a human donor with classical Hodgkin lymphoma. This sequence joins TRBV12-1 and TRBJ2-3; TRBD2, the table's D call, was not compared with the DNA. TRBV12-1 is designated a pseudogene. The CDR3 DNA reads TGTGCCAGCAGCTCGGGACTAGCGGGGGATACGCAGTATTTT. Translated, it gives CASSSGLAGDTQYF.